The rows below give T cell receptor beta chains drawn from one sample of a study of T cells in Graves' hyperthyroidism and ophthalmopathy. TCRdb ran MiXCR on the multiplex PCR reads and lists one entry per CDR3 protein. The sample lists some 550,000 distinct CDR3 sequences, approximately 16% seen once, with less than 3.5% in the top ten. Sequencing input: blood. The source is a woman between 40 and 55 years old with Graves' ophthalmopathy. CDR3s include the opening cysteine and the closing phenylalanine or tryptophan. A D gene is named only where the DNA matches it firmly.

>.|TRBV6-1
CASRAFSSGNTIYF
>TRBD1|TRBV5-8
CASSPGQGALQETQYF
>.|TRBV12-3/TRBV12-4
CASSLGGPRSGNTIYF
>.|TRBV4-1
CANSQTSTSGAFF
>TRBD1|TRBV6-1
CASRSQGNAAEAFF
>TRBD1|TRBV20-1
CSARRGQGFEKLFF
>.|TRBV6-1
CASRERGATAYTF
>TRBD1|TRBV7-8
CASSLDGQGFNEQFF
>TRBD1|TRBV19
CASKTGRYTEAFF
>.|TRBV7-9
CASRTTGPMNTEAFF
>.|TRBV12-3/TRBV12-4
CASGSQARQEKLFF
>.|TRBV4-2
CASSLEGLEPQHF
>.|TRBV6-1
CASGGGADYNEQFF
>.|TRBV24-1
CATSVADGEKLFF